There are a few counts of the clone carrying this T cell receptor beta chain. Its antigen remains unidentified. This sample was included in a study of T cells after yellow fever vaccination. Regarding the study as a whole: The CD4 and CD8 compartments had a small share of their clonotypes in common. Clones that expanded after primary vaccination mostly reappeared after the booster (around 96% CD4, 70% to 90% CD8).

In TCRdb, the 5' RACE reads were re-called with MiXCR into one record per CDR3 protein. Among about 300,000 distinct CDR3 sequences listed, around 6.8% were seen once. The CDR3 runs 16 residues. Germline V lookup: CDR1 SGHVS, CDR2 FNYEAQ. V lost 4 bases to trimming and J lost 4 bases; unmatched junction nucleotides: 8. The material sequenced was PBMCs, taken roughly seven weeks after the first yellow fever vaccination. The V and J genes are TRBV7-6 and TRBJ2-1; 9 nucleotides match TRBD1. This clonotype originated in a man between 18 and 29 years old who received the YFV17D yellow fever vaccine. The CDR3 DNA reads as TGTGCCAGCAGCTCACAGGGGGCAGACCCTTACAATGAGCAGTTCTTC. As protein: CASSSQGADPYNEQFF. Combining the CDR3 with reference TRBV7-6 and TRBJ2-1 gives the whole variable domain GAGVSQSPRYKVTKRGQDVALRCDPISGHVSLYWYRQALGQGPEFLTYFNYEAQQDKSGLPNDRFSAERPEGSISTLTIQRTEQRDSAMYRCASSSQGADPYNEQFFGPGTRLTVL.